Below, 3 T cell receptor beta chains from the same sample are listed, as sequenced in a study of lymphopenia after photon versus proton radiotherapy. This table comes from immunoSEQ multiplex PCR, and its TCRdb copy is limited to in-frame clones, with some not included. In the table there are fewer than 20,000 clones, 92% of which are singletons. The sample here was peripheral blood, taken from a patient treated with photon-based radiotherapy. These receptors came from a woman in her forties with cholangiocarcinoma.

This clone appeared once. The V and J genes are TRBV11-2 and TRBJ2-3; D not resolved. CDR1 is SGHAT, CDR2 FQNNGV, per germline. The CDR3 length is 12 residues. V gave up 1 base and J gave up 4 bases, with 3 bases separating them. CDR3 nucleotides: TGTGCCAGCAGCTTAGTTTCAGATACGCAGTATTTT. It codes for CASSLVSDTQYF.

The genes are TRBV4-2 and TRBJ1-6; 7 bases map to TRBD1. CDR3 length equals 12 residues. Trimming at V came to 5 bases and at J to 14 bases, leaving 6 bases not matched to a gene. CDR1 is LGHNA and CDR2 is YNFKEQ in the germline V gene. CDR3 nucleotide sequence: TGTGCCAGCAGCTTACACCAGGGGGCCCTCCACTTT. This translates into CASSLHQGALHF.

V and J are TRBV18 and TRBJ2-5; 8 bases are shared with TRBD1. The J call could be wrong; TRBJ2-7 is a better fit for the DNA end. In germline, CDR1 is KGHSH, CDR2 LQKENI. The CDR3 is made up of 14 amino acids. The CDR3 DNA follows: TGTGCCAGCTCCCCCTTCGTACAGGGGGGCGAGCAGTACTTC. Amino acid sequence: CASSPFVQGGEQYF.